One T cell receptor (beta chain) is described in this entry. Its antigen is unknown. This record belongs to a study of OX40 agonist ivuxolimab in advanced cancers. Whole-study context: Ivuxolimab was administered intravenously to patients at 0.01 to 10 mg/kg every 2 weeks. Study-wide points: The work left the antigen specificity of expanded peripheral T cells undetermined.

V was trimmed by 1 base and J by 0 bases, leaving 12 bases between them. The germline V gene encodes CDR1 SGHDN and CDR2 FVKESK. The CDR3 extends over 16 amino acids. The table came from immunoSEQ multiplex PCR; TCRdb's copy has only in-frame clones and leaves some out. The repertoire holds about 35,000 clones, 92% seen once, with 33% in the top ten. The source material was CD4+ or CD8+ T cells sorted from blood, sampled in a trial of the OX40 agonist ivuxolimab. The chain joins TRBV14 to TRBJ2-5, with a tentative D call TRBD1 (6 bases). The TCR was taken from an adult with an advanced solid tumor such as melanoma, head and neck, liver or kidney cancer. CDR3 DNA: TGTGCCAGCAGCCAAGGAGAATGGACAGACCAAGAGACCCAGTACTTC. It codes for CASSQGEWTDQETQYF.